Below are 15 T cell receptor beta chains sequenced from a single sample in a study of T cells in Graves' hyperthyroidism and ophthalmopathy. Template material for amplifying TCR beta CDR3 regions consisted of RNA transcripts. Primed by the HTBI set, a first-round RT-PCR was run on the TCR CDR3. A single record per CDR3 protein comes from TCRdb applying MiXCR to the multiplex PCR reads. The data show 800,000 or so distinct CDR3 sequences, with more than 30% seen just once and 7.5% to 9.5% held by the top ten. Material for sequencing was blood. Every receptor here comes from a man aged 18 to 29 with Graves' hyperthyroidism.

J is TRBJ1-1 and V is TRBV14; 7 bases line up with TRBD1. Germline trimming cut 4 bases from V and 1 base from J; bases unmatched to any gene: 15. The CDR3 runs to 18 residues. Germline V gene data show CDR1 as SGHDN and CDR2 as FVKESK. As DNA, the CDR3 is TGTGCCAGCAGCCGGTTAGACAGGGTAACGAAGAAGAACACTGAAGCTTTCTTT. This translates into CASSRLDRVTKKNTEAFF.

This clonotype was observed many times. V and J are TRBV10-3 and TRBJ1-5; no clear D. V lost 0 bases to trimming and J lost 1 base, with 13 bases between them. CDR1 is ENHRY, CDR2 SYGVKD, per germline. This CDR3 is 17 amino acids long. CDR3 residues: CAISESMAGASNQPQHF. The CDR3 DNA is TGTGCCATCAGTGAGTCGATGGCAGGCGCAAGCAATCAGCCCCAGCATTTT.

Comments on this clonotype: A read error is possible here, since a much larger clone lies one base away. The chain has TRBV11-2 and TRBJ1-1, with TRBD1 as a possible D gene (5 bases). The CDR3 loop spans 14 amino acids. Germline-derived CDR1 and CDR2 are SGHAT and FQNNGV. The CDR3 loop reads CVSSPGRGTGEAFF. CDR3 coding DNA: TGTGTCAGCAGCCCCGGGAGGGGAACAGGTGAAGCTTTCTTT.

This clonotype has at least ten counts. The chain links TRBV10-3 to TRBJ2-5; D call uncertain. Germline CDR1 ENHRY, CDR2 SYGVKD. This CDR3 has 14 residues. Trimming left V 2 bases short and J 5 bases short, with 12 bases between. The CDR3 loop reads CAISEQVEGETQYF. CDR3 coding DNA: TGTGCCATCAGTGAGCAGGTGGAAGGCGAGACCCAGTACTTC.

The table lists this clonotype with a few counts. The chain employs TRBV15 and TRBJ2-5, with 7 bases lining up with TRBD2. This CDR3 spans 15 amino acids. J lost 5 bases, V lost 5 bases, and 11 bases had no gene match. From germline, CDR1 is LNHNV and CDR2 YYDKDF (reference sequence). For the CDR3, the DNA is TGTGCCACCAGCCAACTCTTGGGGGAGGGGGAGACCCAGTACTTC. It translates to CATSQLLGEGETQYF.

This clonotype turned up a few times. V gene TRBV7-9 combines with J gene TRBJ1-2; 7 bases are a match to TRBD1. The CDR3 runs 13 residues. Germline assignment: CDR1 SEHNR and CDR2 FQNEAQ (reference sequence). Trimming cost V 5 bases and J 10 bases; bases outside gene matches: 10. Here the CDR3 DNA reads TGTGCCAGCAGCCAAACAGGGGCGCAAGTCTACACCTTC. This codes for CASSQTGAQVYTF.

As to this clonotype: A read error may be the cause here, since a much bigger clone is one base away. This chain uses TRBV7-9 with TRBJ1-1, with unresolved D. Germline values: CDR1 SEHNR, CDR2 FQNEAQ (reference sequence). The CDR3 contains 15 residues. The CDR3 region is CASSPYRELNAEAFF. The CDR3 coding sequence is TGTGCCAGCAGCCCGTATAGGGAGCTGAACGCTGAAGCTTTCTTT. Complete variable domain (other parts from reference TRBV7-9 and TRBJ1-1): DTGVSQNPRHKITKRGQNVTFRCDPISEHNRLYWYRQTLGQGPEFLTYFQNEAQLEKSRLLSDRFSAERPKGSFSTLEIQRTEQGDSAMYLCASSPYRELNAEAFFGQGTRLTVV.

This clonotype was found many times. The chain links TRBV19 to TRBJ1-6; 8 bases fit TRBD1. There are 14 residues in the CDR3. From germline, CDR1 is LNHDA and CDR2 SQIVND (reference sequence). The junction had 7 bases not matched to a gene; V was cut back by 7 bases and J by 8 bases. The CDR3 DNA reads TGTGCCAGTACCCCGCAGGGGGCAGATTCACCCCTCCACTTT. As protein: CASTPQGADSPLHF.

Note on this clonotype: A much bigger clone sits one base away, suggesting this may be a read error. The rearrangement joins TRBV10-3 to TRBJ2-7; 9 bases are a match to TRBD2. The V gene's germline CDR1 is ENHRY and CDR2 SYGVKD. After removal of 6 bases from V and 3 bases from J, the junction contained 9 bases not matched to a gene. CDR3 length: 15 residues. Here the CDR3 reads CAIRDASGTRYEQYF. The CDR3 DNA reads as TGTGCCATCAGAGATGCTAGCGGGACTCGCTACGAGCAGTACTTC.

This clonotype was counted many times. The rearrangement links TRBV2 to TRBJ1-4; maybe TRBD1 (6 bases). Germline assignment: CDR1 SNHLY and CDR2 FYNNEI. The CDR3 sequence is 14 residues long. Deletions cut 6 bases from V and 3 bases from J, with 11 bases between. The CDR3 sequence is CASRRTEANEKLFF. The CDR3, as DNA: TGTGCCAGCAGGCGGACAGAGGCTAATGAAAAACTGTTTTTT.

This sequence joins TRBV9 and TRBJ2-7, with D perhaps matching TRBD2 (6 bases). Trimming left V 5 bases short and J 2 bases short, with 14 bases between. Germline CDR1 is SGDLS and CDR2 is YYNGEE. This CDR3 contains 14 residues. The CDR3 protein is CASSPRDWAYEQYF. The DNA for the CDR3 is TGTGCCAGCAGTCCCCGGGACTGGGCCTACGAGCAGTACTTC.

This clonotype was observed many times. The V gene is TRBV7-2, the J gene TRBJ1-1, with D hard to call. CDR3 length: 13 residues. Germline CDR1 reads SGHTA; CDR2 reads FQGNSA. V was shortened by 1 base and J by 6 bases, with 9 bases between the two germline ends. The CDR3 region is CASSLGLSAEAFF. The CDR3 bases are TGTGCCAGCAGCTTAGGCCTCTCGGCTGAAGCTTTCTTT.

This clonotype was seen a handful of times. This chain uses TRBV2 with TRBJ1-3; D is uncertain. V lost 5 bases to trimming and J lost 0 bases, with 14 bases between them. Germline-derived CDR1 and CDR2 are SNHLY and FYNNEI. The CDR3 spans 16 residues. The CDR3: CASSPTRLVSGNTIYF. For the CDR3, the DNA is TGTGCCAGCAGTCCGACACGGCTAGTCTCTGGAAACACCATATATTTT. The entire variable domain, with the rest obtained from reference TRBV2 and TRBJ1-3, is as follows: EPEVTQTPSHQVTQMGQEVILRCVPISNHLYFYWYRQILGQKVEFLVSFYNNEISEKSEIFDDQFSVERPDGSNFTLKIRSTKLEDSAMYFCASSPTRLVSGNTIYFGEGSWLTVV.

Only a few counts were recorded for this clonotype. The rearrangement links TRBV5-5 to TRBJ2-7; the D gene could be TRBD1 or TRBD2 (5 bases each). The germline V gene has CDR1 SGHKS and CDR2 YYEKEE (reference sequence). This CDR3 has 15 amino acids. The V and J ends lost 1 base and 6 bases respectively, with 17 bases between them. CDR3 in DNA: TGTGCCAGCAGCTTGAAATTAGGCGAGGGACGCGAGCAGTACTTC. Its translation: CASSLKLGEGREQYF.

This rearrangement joins TRBV11-2 to TRBJ1-6, with D uncertain. Germline V gene sequence: CDR1 SGHAT, CDR2 FQNNGV. The CDR3 has 13 amino acids. V lost 5 bases and J 9 bases, leaving 11 bases between the germline ends. The CDR3, as DNA: TGTGCCAGCAGCCCCCTACCTACTTCACCCCTCCACTTT. It codes for CASSPLPTSPLHF. The whole variable domain, filled in from reference TRBV11-2 and TRBJ1-6, reads EAGVAQSPRYKIIEKRQSVAFWCNPISGHATLYWYQQILGQGPKLLIQFQNNGVVDDSQLPKDRFSAERLKGVDSTLKIQPAKLEDSAVYLCASSPLPTSPLHFGNGTRLTVT.